Listed below are T cell receptor beta chains from one sample, sequenced in a study of CD8 T cells in ankylosing spondylitis. TCRdb independently ran MiXCR on the 5' RACE reads; one entry per CDR3 protein. The table has some 130,000 distinct CDR3 sequences, 7% to 10% seen once. Specimen: synovial fluid, either unsorted or a sorted T cell fraction (not recorded which). These TCRs come from a male donor with ankylosing spondylitis. CDR3s include the opening cysteine and the closing phenylalanine or tryptophan. A D gene is named only where the DNA matches it firmly. Expanded clones get a size class; other rows say once, few or many, or leave the size out.

D,V,J,size,DNA,CDR3
TRBD2,TRBV5-1,TRBJ2-7,many,TGCGCCAGCAGTTTTAGCGGGAGGAGCGACGAGCAGTACTTC,CASSFSGRSDEQYF
.,TRBV5-1,TRBJ2-1,.,TGCGCCAGCAGCTACGCTAGGGATGAGCAGTTCTTC,CASSYARDEQFF
.,TRBV6-5,TRBJ2-3,.,TGTGCCAGCAGTTACTCATTTAGCACAGATACGCAGTATTTT,CASSYSFSTDTQYF
.,TRBV5-1,TRBJ2-1,many,TGCGCCAGCAGCTTGCTCGGGGGCCTCTCGGAGTTCTTC,CASSLLGGLSEFF
.,TRBV6-6,TRBJ1-1,.,TGTGCCAGCAGGACAGGTTTGAACACTGAAGCTTTCTTT,CASRTGLNTEAFF
.,TRBV7-2,TRBJ1-1,medium-sized,TGTGCCAGCACCCTTGACAGTCCCACGGTTTTCTTT,CASTLDSPTVFF
TRBD1,TRBV2,TRBJ2-7,few,TGTGCCAGCAGTGGGACAGGGGGCGGAGAGCAGTACTTC,CASSGTGGGEQYF
.,TRBV10-3,TRBJ2-1,many,TGTGCCATCAGTGATCTGGCAGCCCCTGTTCTGAATGAGCAGTTCTTC,CAISDLAAPVLNEQFF
.,TRBV25-1,TRBJ2-7,.,TGTACCAGCAGTGTTTTACAGGACGGCTCCGAGCAGTACTTC,CTSSVLQDGSEQYF
TRBD1,TRBV9,TRBJ1-4,many,TGTGCCAGCAGCGTAGAGGGACAGCGACTACCTAATGAAAAACTGTTTTTT,CASSVEGQRLPNEKLFF
.,TRBV9,TRBJ2-7,.,TGTGCCAGCAGCGTAGAGGCACAGGGTGACGAGCAGTACTTC,CASSVEAQGDEQYF
.,TRBV5-6,TRBJ1-2,many,TGTGCCAGCAGCCGCAGGGGTGGAGAAGGCTACACCTTC,CASSRRGGEGYTF
.,TRBV5-5,TRBJ1-3,.,TGTGCCAGCACCCCGTACCCCGGAAACACCATATATTTT,CASTPYPGNTIYF
.,TRBV12-3/TRBV12-4,TRBJ2-2,.,TGTGCCAGCAGCAGGGTCGACACCGGGGAGCTGTTTTTT,CASSRVDTGELFF
.,TRBV9,TRBJ1-2,many,TGTGCCAGCAGCGTAGGCGGAGGGGGGAGTGCGGATGGCTACACCTTC,CASSVGGGGSADGYTF
.,TRBV12-3/TRBV12-4,TRBJ1-1,few,TGTGCCAGCAGTTCCAGGCCGAACACTGAAGCTTTCTTT,CASSSRPNTEAFF
.,TRBV6-1,TRBJ2-5,few,TGTGCCGTCTTGACGGGCGGACGAGGGGAGACCCAGTACTTC,CAVLTGGRGETQYF
.,TRBV5-1,TRBJ2-1,many,TGCGCCAGCAGCTCAAGGCCGCTCCCGGGGGAGGATCTACACAATGAGCAGTTCTTC,CASSSRPLPGEDLHNEQFF
TRBD2,TRBV11-1,TRBJ2-1,many,TGTGCCAGCAGCTTAAACAAACCGGGACTAGCGTTTTACAATGAGCAGTTCTTC,CASSLNKPGLAFYNEQFF
.,TRBV11-2,TRBJ2-2,few,TGTGCCAGCAGCCCCGTAATGAACACCGGGGAGCTGTTTTTT,CASSPVMNTGELFF
.,TRBV7-2,TRBJ1-5,many,TGTGCCAGCAGCTTTACAGATAGCAATCAGCCCCAGCATTTT,CASSFTDSNQPQHF
TRBD1,TRBV15,TRBJ2-2,many,TGTGCCACCAGCAGGCCCGGGACAGGGAACACCGGGGAGCTGTTTTTT,CATSRPGTGNTGELFF
.,TRBV20-1,TRBJ2-7,.,TGCAGTGCTAGAGTAGGGGGGAGGGCCGGAGAGCAGTACTTC,CSARVGGRAGEQYF
.,TRBV12-3/TRBV12-4,TRBJ2-1,many,TGTGCCAGCAGCCCCGACTTCACAGGTTTCAATGAGCAGTTCTTC,CASSPDFTGFNEQFF
.,TRBV2,TRBJ2-5,few,TGTGCCAGCTCGGTAGCCCAAGAGACCCAGTACTTC,CASSVAQETQYF
.,TRBV13,TRBJ2-5,few,TGTGCCAGCAGCCCGCGACGGGGATTGGTGGAGACCCAGTACTTC,CASSPRRGLVETQYF
TRBD2,TRBV20-1,TRBJ2-1,many,TGCAGTGCTAGAGGCTGGAGAGCGGGAAATAATGAGCAGTTCTTC,CSARGWRAGNNEQFF
TRBD2,TRBV9,TRBJ2-7,many,TGTGCCAGCAGCGTAGCCGGGGGGAGATACGACGAGCAGTACTTC,CASSVAGGRYDEQYF
TRBD2,TRBV11-2,TRBJ2-7,many,TGTGCCAGCAGCTTACTGGGACTAGCGGACTACGAGCAGTACTTC,CASSLLGLADYEQYF
.,TRBV20-1,TRBJ2-4,many,TGCAGTGCCCCAGATAGCGCAGTAACCAAAAACATTCAGTACTTC,CSAPDSAVTKNIQYF
.,TRBV19,TRBJ2-5,few,TGTGCCAGTAGTAATACCCACGGGGCGTACCAAGAGACCCAGTACTTC,CASSNTHGAYQETQYF
TRBD1,TRBV10-3,TRBJ2-3,many,TGTGCCATCAGTGAGTCGACAGGGGAGATAGATACGCAGTATTTT,CAISESTGEIDTQYF
.,TRBV29-1,TRBJ1-2,many,TGCAGCGTTAATCCCGGGGGCGGCTATGCCTACACCTTC,CSVNPGGGYAYTF
TRBD1,TRBV5-5,TRBJ2-1,.,TGTGCCAGCAGCTTGGCGCCGGGACAGAGATACAATGAGCAGTTCTTC,CASSLAPGQRYNEQFF
TRBD1,TRBV5-1,TRBJ1-1,.,TGCGCCAGCAGCTTGGGACAGGGCAATGTGAACACTGAAGCTTTCTTT,CASSLGQGNVNTEAFF
.,TRBV6-5,TRBJ2-5,few,TGTGCCAGCAGTTACTTGGACAGCCAAGAGACCCAGTACTTC,CASSYLDSQETQYF
TRBD2,TRBV6-4,TRBJ2-2,many,TGTGCCAGCAGTGAAGGGACTAGCGTGCCCGGGGAGCTGTTTTTT,CASSEGTSVPGELFF
.,TRBV20-1,TRBJ1-4,few,TGCAGTGCTAAAAGCGAAAAACTGTTTTTT,CSAKSEKLFF
.,TRBV11-2,TRBJ1-1,many,TGTGCCAGCAGCCCCGTCCTGAACACTGAAGCTTTCTTT,CASSPVLNTEAFF
TRBD1,TRBV20-1,TRBJ2-5,many,TGCAGTGCCATCACACCGGGACAGGGAGGAGAGACCCAGTACTTC,CSAITPGQGGETQYF
.,TRBV10-3,TRBJ2-3,few,TGTGCCATCAAGGGGTTCCCAGATACGCAGTATTTT,CAIKGFPDTQYF
.,TRBV24-1,TRBJ2-3,.,TGTGCCACCAGTGATAACCCCCTCATAAAACAGGGAGCCACAGATACGCAGTATTTT,CATSDNPLIKQGATDTQYF
.,TRBV20-1,TRBJ2-5,.,TGCAGTGCTCTCCCTCTAGGGGGGGGTGAGGAGACCCAGTACTTC,CSALPLGGGEETQYF
.,TRBV10-3,TRBJ1-3,many,TGTGCCATCATCGGGGGCACGGACACCATATATTTT,CAIIGGTDTIYF
.,TRBV3-1,TRBJ2-7,.,TGTGCCAGCAGCCAAGCGACATATAGGGTATGTTCCTACGAGCAGTACTTC,CASSQATYRVCSYEQYF
.,TRBV20-1,TRBJ1-5,many,TGCAGTGCTAGAGATCTCTATAGCAATCAGCCCCAGCATTTT,CSARDLYSNQPQHF
.,TRBV6-1,TRBJ2-7,few,TGTGCCAGCAGTGTCTCTCAGGGGTACGAGCAGTACTTC,CASSVSQGYEQYF
TRBD2,TRBV28,TRBJ2-1,many,TGTGCCAGCAGTTCCAGCGGGAGAGTCAACAATGAGCAGTTCTTC,CASSSSGRVNNEQFF